The T cell receptor (beta chain) under discussion was sequenced for a study of blood T cell repertoires in COVID-19. The wider study: Collection of acute and convalescent COVID-19 samples took place in the United States, Italy and Spain. Nucleic acid was either cDNA or gDNA, and it came from T cells, B-cell-depleted T cells, or PBMCs.

The ends lost 7 bases at V and 4 bases at J; junction bases unmatched: 3. CDR1 is SGHRS, CDR2 YFSETQ, per germline. The CDR3 is made up of 12 amino acids. Source study methods: Using reference gene primer amplification, nucleated cell counts were estimated. The table came from immunoSEQ multiplex PCR; TCRdb's copy has only in-frame clones and leaves some out. Clonal size and the V and J genes are those of that table, whereas D and trimming came from the DNA. There are more than 80,000 clones in the sample; about 85% occur only once, and roughly 2.1% lies in the top ten. The TCR sequence derives from a woman in her sixties or seventies with acute or convalescent COVID-19. The sequencing input was peripheral blood. The V call is TRBV5-1, the J call TRBJ2-5; 8 bases align to TRBD1. The CDR3 reads CASFDRGETQYF. The CDR3 bases are TGCGCCAGCTTCGACAGGGGAGAGACCCAGTACTTC. Together with reference TRBV5-1 and TRBJ2-5, the CDR3 gives the full variable domain: KAGVTQTPRYLIKTRGQQVTLSCSPISGHRSVSWYQQTPGQGLQFLFEYFSETQRNKGNFPGRFSGRQFSNSRSEMNVSTLELGDSALYLCASFDRGETQYFGPGTRLLVL.